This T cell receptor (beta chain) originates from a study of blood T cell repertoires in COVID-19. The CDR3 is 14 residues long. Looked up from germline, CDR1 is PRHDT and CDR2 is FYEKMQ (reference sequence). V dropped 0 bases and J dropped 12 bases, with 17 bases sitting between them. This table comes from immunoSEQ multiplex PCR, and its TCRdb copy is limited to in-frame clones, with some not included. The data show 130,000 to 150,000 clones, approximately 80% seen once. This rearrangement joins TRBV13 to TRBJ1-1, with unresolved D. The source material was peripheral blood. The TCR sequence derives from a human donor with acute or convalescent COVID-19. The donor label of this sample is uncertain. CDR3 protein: CASSLGLGVLEPFF. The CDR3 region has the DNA TGTGCCAGCAGCTTAGGATTGGGTGTACTAGAACCTTTCTTT.